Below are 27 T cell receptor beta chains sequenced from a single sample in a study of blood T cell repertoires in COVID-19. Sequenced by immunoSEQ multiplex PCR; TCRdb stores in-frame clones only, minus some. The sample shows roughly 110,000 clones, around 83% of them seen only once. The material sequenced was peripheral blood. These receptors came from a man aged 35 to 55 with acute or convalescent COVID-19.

The CDR3 DNA reads TGCGCCAGCAGCCAAGATGCGGGGGACAGGGGGATCTCAGATACGCAGTATTTT. This codes for CASSQDAGDRGISDTQYF. The chain couples TRBV4-1 to TRBJ2-3, with 11 bases lining up with TRBD1. V shed 0 bases, J shed 4 bases, and the junction held 9 bases outside the gene matches. Looked up from germline, CDR1 is MGHRA and CDR2 is YSYEKL. The CDR3 extends over 18 amino acids.

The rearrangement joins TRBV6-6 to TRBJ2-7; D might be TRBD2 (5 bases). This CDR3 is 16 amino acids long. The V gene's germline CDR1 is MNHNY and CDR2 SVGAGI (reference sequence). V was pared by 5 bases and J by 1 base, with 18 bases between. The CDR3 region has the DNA TGTGCCAGCAGTCGAAACGGGGTTAGTGGGTCCTACGAGCAGTACTTC. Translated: CASSRNGVSGSYEQYF.

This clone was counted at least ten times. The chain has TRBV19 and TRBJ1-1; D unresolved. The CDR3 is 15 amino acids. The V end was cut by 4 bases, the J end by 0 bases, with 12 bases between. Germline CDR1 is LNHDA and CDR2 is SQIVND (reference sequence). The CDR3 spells CASSTWATMNTEAFF. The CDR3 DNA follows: TGTGCCAGTAGTACCTGGGCAACGATGAACACTGAAGCTTTCTTT. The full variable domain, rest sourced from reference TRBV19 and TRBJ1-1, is DGGITQSPKYLFRKEGQNVTLSCEQNLNHDAMYWYRQDPGQGLRLIYYSQIVNDFQKGDIAEGYSVSREKKESFPLTVTSAQKNPTAFYLCASSTWATMNTEAFFGQGTRLTVV.

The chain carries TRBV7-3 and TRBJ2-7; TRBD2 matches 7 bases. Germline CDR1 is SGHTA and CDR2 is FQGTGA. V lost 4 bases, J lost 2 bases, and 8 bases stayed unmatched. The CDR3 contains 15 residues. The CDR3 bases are TGTGCCAGCAGCTATGACGGGACTACCCCCTACGAGCAGTACTTC. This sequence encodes CASSYDGTTPYEQYF.

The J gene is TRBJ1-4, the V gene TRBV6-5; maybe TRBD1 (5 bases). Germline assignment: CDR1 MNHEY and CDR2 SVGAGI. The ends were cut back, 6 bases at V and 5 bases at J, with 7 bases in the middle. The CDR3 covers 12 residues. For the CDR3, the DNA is TGTGCCAGCAGGCGGGGGAATGAAAAACTGTTTTTT. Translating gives CASRRGNEKLFF.

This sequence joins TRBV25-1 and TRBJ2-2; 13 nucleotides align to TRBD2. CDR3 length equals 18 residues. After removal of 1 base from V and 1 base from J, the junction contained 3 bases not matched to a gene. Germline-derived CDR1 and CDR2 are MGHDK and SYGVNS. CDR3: CASSESRLAGGNTGELFF. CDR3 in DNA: TGTGCCAGCAGTGAATCCCGACTAGCGGGGGGGAACACCGGGGAGCTGTTTTTT.

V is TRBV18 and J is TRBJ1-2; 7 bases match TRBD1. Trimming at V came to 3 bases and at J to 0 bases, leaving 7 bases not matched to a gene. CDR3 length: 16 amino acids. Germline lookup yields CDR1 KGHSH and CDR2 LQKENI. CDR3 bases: TGTGCCAGCTCACCCCTCCCGGGACAGCCTAACTATGGCTACACCTTC. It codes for CASSPLPGQPNYGYTF.

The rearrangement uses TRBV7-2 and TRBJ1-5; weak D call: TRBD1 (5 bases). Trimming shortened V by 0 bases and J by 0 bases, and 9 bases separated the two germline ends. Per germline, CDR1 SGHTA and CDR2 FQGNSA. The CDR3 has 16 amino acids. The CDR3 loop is CASSLAGVYSNQPQHF. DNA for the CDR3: TGTGCCAGCAGCTTAGCAGGGGTTTATAGCAATCAGCCCCAGCATTTT.

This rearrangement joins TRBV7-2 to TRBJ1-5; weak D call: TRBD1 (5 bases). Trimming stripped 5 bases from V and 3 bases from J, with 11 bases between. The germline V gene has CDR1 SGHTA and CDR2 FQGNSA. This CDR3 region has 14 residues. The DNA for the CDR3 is TGTGCCAGCAGCGCCGACAGTTTCAATCAGCCCCAGCATTTT. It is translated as CASSADSFNQPQHF. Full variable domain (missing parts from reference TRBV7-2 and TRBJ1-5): GAGVSQSPSNKVTEKGKDVELRCDPISGHTALYWYRQSLGQGLEFLIYFQGNSAPDKSGLPSDRFSAERTGGSVSTLTIQRTQQEDSAVYLCASSADSFNQPQHFGDGTRLSIL.

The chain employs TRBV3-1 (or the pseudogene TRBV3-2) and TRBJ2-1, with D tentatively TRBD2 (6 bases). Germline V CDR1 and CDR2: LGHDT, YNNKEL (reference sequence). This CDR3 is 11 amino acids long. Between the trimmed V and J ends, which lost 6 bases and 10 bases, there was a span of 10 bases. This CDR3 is CASSGGGEQFF. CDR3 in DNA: TGTGCCAGCAGTGGTGGGGGGGAGCAGTTCTTC.

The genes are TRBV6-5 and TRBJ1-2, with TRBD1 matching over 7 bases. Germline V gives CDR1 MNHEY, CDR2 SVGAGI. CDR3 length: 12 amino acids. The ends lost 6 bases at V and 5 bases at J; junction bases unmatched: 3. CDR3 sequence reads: CASRPTGYGYTF. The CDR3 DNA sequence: TGTGCCAGCAGACCGACAGGGTATGGCTACACCTTC.

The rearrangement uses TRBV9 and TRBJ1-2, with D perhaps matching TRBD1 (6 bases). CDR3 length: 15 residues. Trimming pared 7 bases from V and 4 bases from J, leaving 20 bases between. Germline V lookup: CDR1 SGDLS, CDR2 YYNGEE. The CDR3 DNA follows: TGTGCCAGCTCCCGAGGGGGGGGCGCAGTCTATGGCTACACCTTC. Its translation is CASSRGGGAVYGYTF.

The CDR3 is CASNFRGGMNTEAFF. DNA of the CDR3: TGTGCCAGCAATTTCCGCGGGGGTATGAACACTGAAGCTTTCTTT. This chain connects TRBV7-9 to TRBJ1-1; weak D call: TRBD1 (5 bases). The ends were cut back, 7 bases at V and 0 bases at J, with 15 bases in the middle. The CDR3 length is 15 residues. Germline V CDR1 and CDR2: SEHNR, FQNEAQ (reference sequence).

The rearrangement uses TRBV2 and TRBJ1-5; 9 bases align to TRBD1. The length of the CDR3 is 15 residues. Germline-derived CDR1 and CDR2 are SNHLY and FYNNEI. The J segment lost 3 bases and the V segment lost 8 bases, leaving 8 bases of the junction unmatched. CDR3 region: CASSEDRGNNQPQHF. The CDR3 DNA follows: TGTGCCAGCTCCGAGGACAGGGGAAACAATCAGCCCCAGCATTTT.

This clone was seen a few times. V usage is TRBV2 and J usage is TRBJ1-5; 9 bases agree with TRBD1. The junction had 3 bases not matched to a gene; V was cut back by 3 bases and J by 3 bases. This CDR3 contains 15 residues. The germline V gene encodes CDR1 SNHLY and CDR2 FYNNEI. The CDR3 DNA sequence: TGTGCCAGCAGTGATGACAGGGGGATCAATCAGCCCCAGCATTTT. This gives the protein CASSDDRGINQPQHF.

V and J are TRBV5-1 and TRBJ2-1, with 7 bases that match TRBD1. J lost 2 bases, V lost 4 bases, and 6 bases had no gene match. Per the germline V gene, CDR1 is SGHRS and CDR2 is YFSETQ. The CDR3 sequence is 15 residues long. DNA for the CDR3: TGCGCCAGCAGCAAAACAGGGGATCCCTACAATGAGCAGTTCTTC. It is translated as CASSKTGDPYNEQFF.

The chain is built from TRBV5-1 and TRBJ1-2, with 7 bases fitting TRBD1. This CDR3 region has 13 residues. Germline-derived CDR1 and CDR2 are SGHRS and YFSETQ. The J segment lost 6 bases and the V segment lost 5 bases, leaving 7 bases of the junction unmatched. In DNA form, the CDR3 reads TGCGCCAGCAGGCGGACAGGCCCGGATGGCTACACCTTC. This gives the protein CASRRTGPDGYTF.

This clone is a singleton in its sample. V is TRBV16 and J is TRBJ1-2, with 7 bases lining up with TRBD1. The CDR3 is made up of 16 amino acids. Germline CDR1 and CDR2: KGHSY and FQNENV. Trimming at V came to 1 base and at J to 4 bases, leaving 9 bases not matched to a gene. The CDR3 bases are TGTGCCAGCAGCCAATGGCAGGGGGATCGGTTCTATGGCTACACCTTC. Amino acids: CASSQWQGDRFYGYTF.

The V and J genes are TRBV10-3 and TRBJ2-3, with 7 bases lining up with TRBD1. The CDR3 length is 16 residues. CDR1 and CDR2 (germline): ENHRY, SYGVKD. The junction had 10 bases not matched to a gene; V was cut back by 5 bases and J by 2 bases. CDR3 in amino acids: CAISKTGVGSTDTQYF. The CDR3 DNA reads TGTGCCATCAGTAAAACAGGGGTGGGGTCCACAGATACGCAGTATTTT.

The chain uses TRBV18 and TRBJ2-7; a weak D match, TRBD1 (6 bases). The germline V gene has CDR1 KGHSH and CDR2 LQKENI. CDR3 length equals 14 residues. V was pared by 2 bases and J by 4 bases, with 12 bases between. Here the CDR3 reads CASSPSQGSYEQYF. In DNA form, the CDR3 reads TGTGCCAGCTCACCAAGCCAGGGGTCGTACGAGCAGTACTTC.

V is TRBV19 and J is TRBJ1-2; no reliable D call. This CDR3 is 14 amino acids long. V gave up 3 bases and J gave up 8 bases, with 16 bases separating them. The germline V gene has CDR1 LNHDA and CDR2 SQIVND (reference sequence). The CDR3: CASSIYGDRWGYTF. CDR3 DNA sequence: TGTGCCAGTAGTATTTACGGGGATCGTTGGGGCTACACCTTC.

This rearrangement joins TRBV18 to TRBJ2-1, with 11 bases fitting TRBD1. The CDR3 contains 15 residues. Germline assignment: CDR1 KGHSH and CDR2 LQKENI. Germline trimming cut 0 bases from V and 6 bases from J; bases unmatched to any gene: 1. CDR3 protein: CASSPPGQGGNEQFF. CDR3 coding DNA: TGTGCCAGCTCACCACCGGGACAGGGGGGCAATGAGCAGTTCTTC.

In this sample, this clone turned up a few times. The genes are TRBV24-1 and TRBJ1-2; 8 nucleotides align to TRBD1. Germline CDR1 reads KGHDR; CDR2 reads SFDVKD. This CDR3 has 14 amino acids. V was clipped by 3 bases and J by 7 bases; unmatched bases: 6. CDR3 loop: CATSDERTGRGYTF. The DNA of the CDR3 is TGTGCCACCAGTGATGAACGGACAGGGCGTGGCTACACCTTC.

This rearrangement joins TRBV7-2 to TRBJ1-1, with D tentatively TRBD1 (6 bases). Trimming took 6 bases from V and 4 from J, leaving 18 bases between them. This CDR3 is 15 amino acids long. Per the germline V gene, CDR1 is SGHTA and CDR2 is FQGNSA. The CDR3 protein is CASRLRGGEGTEAFF. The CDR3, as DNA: TGTGCCAGCAGACTGAGGGGGGGAGAGGGCACTGAAGCTTTCTTT.

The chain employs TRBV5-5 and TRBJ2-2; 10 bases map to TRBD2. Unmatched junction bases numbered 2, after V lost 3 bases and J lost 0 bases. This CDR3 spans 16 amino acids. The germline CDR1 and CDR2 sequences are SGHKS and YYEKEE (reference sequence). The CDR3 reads CASSYLAGANTGELFF. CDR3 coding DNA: TGTGCCAGCAGCTACCTAGCGGGGGCGAACACCGGGGAGCTGTTTTTT.

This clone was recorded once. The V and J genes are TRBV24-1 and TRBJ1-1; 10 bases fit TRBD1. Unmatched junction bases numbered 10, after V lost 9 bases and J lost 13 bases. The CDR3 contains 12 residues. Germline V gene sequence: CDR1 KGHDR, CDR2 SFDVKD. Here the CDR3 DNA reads TGTGCCACCTTCCCCGGGACAGGGGAAATTTTCTTT. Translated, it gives CATFPGTGEIFF.

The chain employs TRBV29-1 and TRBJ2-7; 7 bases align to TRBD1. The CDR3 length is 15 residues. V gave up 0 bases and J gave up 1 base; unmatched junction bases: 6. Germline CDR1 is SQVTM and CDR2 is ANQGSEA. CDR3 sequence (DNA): TGCAGCGTTGAAGACCGGACAGGTCCTTCCTACGAGCAGTACTTC. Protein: CSVEDRTGPSYEQYF.